These 25 T cell receptor beta chains came from one sample sequenced in a study of fetal regulatory T cell absence and autoimmunity. Sequencing used immunoSEQ multiplex PCR; TCRdb keeps in-frame clones, though not all of them. The sample contains more than 85,000 clones, roughly 78% of which appear only once. The sequenced sample was pancreas tissue. All receptors come from a male donor with IPEX syndrome.

The chain has TRBV4-2 and TRBJ2-3; perhaps TRBD2 as D (5 bases). Germline CDR1 reads LGHNA; CDR2 reads YNFKEQ. The CDR3 length is 16 residues. The V end lost 4 bases, the J end lost 2 bases, and 16 bases lay between the germline ends. In DNA, the CDR3 is TGTGCCAGCAGCCGTACAAGCGGATCTTACACAGATACGCAGTATTTT. Translation: CASSRTSGSYTDTQYF.

V and J are TRBV27 and TRBJ2-3; 13 bases line up with TRBD2. Germline V gives CDR1 MNHEY, CDR2 SMNVEV (reference sequence). The CDR3 covers 16 residues. Unmatched junction bases numbered 6, after V lost 6 bases and J lost 3 bases. The chain's CDR3 is CASRLAGGPRTDTQYF. In DNA, the CDR3 is TGTGCCAGCAGACTAGCGGGGGGGCCGAGAACAGATACGCAGTATTTT.

The chain joins TRBV19 to TRBJ1-2, with 7 bases identical to TRBD1. Trimming removed 7 bases from V and 1 base from J; junction bases left unmatched: 15. This CDR3 has 17 residues. Germline CDR1 is LNHDA and CDR2 is SQIVND (reference sequence). This chain's CDR3 is CASTHPVTGDYNYGYTF. The DNA of the CDR3 is TGTGCCAGTACCCATCCCGTCACAGGGGACTATAACTATGGCTACACCTTC. Full variable domain (missing parts from reference TRBV19 and TRBJ1-2): DGGITQSPKYLFRKEGQNVTLSCEQNLNHDAMYWYRQDPGQGLRLIYYSQIVNDFQKGDIAEGYSVSREKKESFPLTVTSAQKNPTAFYLCASTHPVTGDYNYGYTFGSGTRLTVV.

V is TRBV6-1 and J is TRBJ1-5; D is uncertain. Germline V lookup: CDR1 MNHNS, CDR2 SASEGT. V lost 0 bases, J lost 7 bases, and 7 bases lay in between. The CDR3 is 13 amino acids. CDR3 protein: CASSEALYQPQHF. CDR3 coding DNA: TGTGCCAGCAGTGAAGCGCTGTACCAGCCCCAGCATTTT.

This sequence joins TRBV11-2 and TRBJ1-2; 8 bases line up with TRBD1. The CDR3 extends over 15 amino acids. The germline gives CDR1 SGHAT, CDR2 FQNNGV. Trimming at V came to 5 bases and at J to 2 bases, leaving 7 bases not matched to a gene. The CDR3 loop is CASSPLQGANYGYTF. CDR3 DNA: TGTGCCAGCAGCCCCCTTCAGGGGGCGAACTATGGCTACACCTTC. Filled out from reference TRBV11-2 and TRBJ1-2, the complete variable domain reads EAGVAQSPRYKIIEKRQSVAFWCNPISGHATLYWYQQILGQGPKLLIQFQNNGVVDDSQLPKDRFSAERLKGVDSTLKIQPAKLEDSAVYLCASSPLQGANYGYTFGSGTRLTVV.

This clone occurred a few times. The rearrangement uses TRBV6-7 and TRBJ1-1, with 8 positions matching TRBD1. TRBV6-7 has ORF status, its function being uncertain. The CDR3 has 14 amino acids. Germline trimming cut 0 bases from V and 3 bases from J; bases unmatched to any gene: 0. This chain's CDR3 is CASSYSQGDTEAFF. DNA of the CDR3: TGTGCCAGCAGTTACTCACAGGGGGACACTGAAGCTTTCTTT.

The chain employs TRBV6-4 and TRBJ2-3; the D gene is possibly TRBD2 (5 bases). V gave up 6 bases and J gave up 0 bases, with 10 bases separating them. Germline-derived CDR1 and CDR2 are MRHNA and SNTAGT. CDR3 length: 14 amino acids. The CDR3 bases are TGTGCCAGCAGCCAGGACTTGAGCACAGATACGCAGTATTTT. Its translation: CASSQDLSTDTQYF.

The chain links TRBV23-1 to TRBJ2-1; 12 nucleotides agree with TRBD2. TRBV23-1 is classed as an ORF, of uncertain function. The J segment lost 0 bases and the V segment lost 3 bases, leaving 3 bases of the junction unmatched. The CDR3 totals 17 residues. Here the CDR3 DNA reads TGCGCCAGCAGTCACTGGACTAGCGGGACCTCCTACAATGAGCAGTTCTTC. Protein product: CASSHWTSGTSYNEQFF.

The gene calls are TRBV7-8 and TRBJ2-3; D may be TRBD1 or TRBD2 (5 bases each). Germline V gene sequence: CDR1 SGHVS, CDR2 FQNEAQ. The germline V and J ends were trimmed by 4 bases and 6 bases, with 11 bases remaining between them. This CDR3 has 13 amino acids. The CDR3 loop is CASSWGPRDTQYF. The CDR3 region has the DNA TGTGCCAGCAGCTGGGGACCTCGGGATACGCAGTATTTT. Combining the CDR3 with reference TRBV7-8 and TRBJ2-3 gives the whole variable domain GAGVSQSPRYKVAKRGQDVALRCDPISGHVSLFWYQQALGQGPEFLTYFQNEAQLDKSGLPSDRFFAERPEGSVSTLKIQRTQQEDSAVYLCASSWGPRDTQYFGPGTRLTVL.

The genes are TRBV25-1 and TRBJ1-1, with D perhaps matching TRBD1 (6 bases). CDR3 size: 14 residues. The germline V and J ends were trimmed by 4 bases and 6 bases, with 15 bases remaining between them. Germline CDR1 is MGHDK and CDR2 is SYGVNS. CDR3 residues: CASSVQGSWAEAFF. The DNA of the CDR3 is TGTGCCAGCAGTGTTCAGGGGAGTTGGGCTGAAGCTTTCTTT.

This rearrangement joins TRBV7-9 to TRBJ2-3; unclear D gene. Germline-derived CDR1 and CDR2 are SEHNR and FQNEAQ (reference sequence). The CDR3 is 13 amino acids. V was clipped by 5 bases and J by 0 bases, with 6 bases between them. CDR3 amino acids: CASSVDSTDTQYF. CDR3 DNA: TGTGCCAGCAGCGTGGACAGCACAGATACGCAGTATTTT.

This clone came up once. The chain employs TRBV18 and TRBJ2-2, with TRBD1 matching over 9 bases. The CDR3 loop spans 17 amino acids. V was clipped by 5 bases and J by 2 bases; unmatched bases: 9. CDR1 KGHSH and CDR2 LQKENI come from the germline V gene. This chain's CDR3 is CASSAWRDRANTGELFF. The CDR3 nucleotides read TGTGCCAGCTCAGCTTGGAGGGACAGGGCAAACACCGGGGAGCTGTTTTTT.

The gene calls are TRBV19 and TRBJ2-7; D might be TRBD2 (6 bases). The CDR3 sequence is 13 residues long. Between the trimmed V and J ends, which lost 7 bases and 2 bases, there was a span of 12 bases. Germline V gives CDR1 LNHDA, CDR2 SQIVND (reference sequence). CDR3 protein: CASNGGSTYEQYF. CDR3 coding DNA: TGTGCCAGTAATGGAGGGAGTACCTACGAGCAGTACTTC. Supplemented by reference TRBV19 and TRBJ2-7, the full variable domain reads DGGITQSPKYLFRKEGQNVTLSCEQNLNHDAMYWYRQDPGQGLRLIYYSQIVNDFQKGDIAEGYSVSREKKESFPLTVTSAQKNPTAFYLCASNGGSTYEQYFGPGTRLTVT.

V is TRBV5-4 and J is TRBJ2-3; 8 bases agree with TRBD2. CDR1 is SGHNT, CDR2 YYREEE, per germline (reference sequence). V gave up 4 bases and J gave up 6 bases; unmatched junction bases: 10. This CDR3 comprises 15 residues. The CDR3 spells CASSPGGAFGDTQYF. CDR3 bases: TGTGCCAGCAGCCCCGGGGGGGCGTTCGGGGATACGCAGTATTTT.

This rearrangement joins TRBV20-1 to TRBJ2-5; no firm D call. Germline V gives CDR1 DFQATT, CDR2 SNEGSKA (reference sequence). V was shortened by 3 bases and J by 7 bases, with 9 bases between the two germline ends. The CDR3 covers 11 residues. Here the CDR3 DNA reads TGCAGTGCTAGGGAGTTGGGGACCCAGTACTTC. Its protein is CSARELGTQYF.

In nucleotides, the CDR3 is TGTGCCAGCAGCTTAGTGACGGGGAGTGGCGGGGAGCTGTTTTTT. It codes for CASSLVTGSGGELFF. The rearrangement links TRBV7-6 to TRBJ2-2; perhaps TRBD2 as D (5 bases). CDR1 is SGHVS and CDR2 is FNYEAQ in the germline V gene. The CDR3 loop spans 15 amino acids. The ends were cut back, 1 base at V and 7 bases at J, with 13 bases in the middle.

The chain joins TRBV7-9 to TRBJ1-2; 8 positions agree with TRBD1. The germline CDR1 and CDR2 sequences are SEHNR and FQNEAQ (reference sequence). The CDR3 covers 16 residues. With 3 bases clipped from V and 4 bases from J, the junction kept 10 bases outside the gene matches. CDR3 in DNA: TGTGCCAGCAGCTTCTGGGACAGGTCTAGATTCTATGGCTACACCTTC. It codes for CASSFWDRSRFYGYTF. The complete variable domain, with remaining parts taken from reference TRBV7-9 and TRBJ1-2, reads DTGVSQNPRHKITKRGQNVTFRCDPISEHNRLYWYRQTLGQGPEFLTYFQNEAQLEKSRLLSDRFSAERPKGSFSTLEIQRTEQGDSAMYLCASSFWDRSRFYGYTFGSGTRLTVV.

The chain's CDR3 is CASSIRDRYNEQFF. The DNA of the CDR3 is TGTGCCAGCAGCATCCGGGACAGGTACAATGAGCAGTTCTTC. The rearrangement uses TRBV7-9 and TRBJ2-1; TRBD1 matches at 8 bases. Germline values: CDR1 SEHNR, CDR2 FQNEAQ (reference sequence). The CDR3 is 14 amino acids. J gave up 4 bases and V 5 bases, and 4 bases lay outside the gene matches.

This chain connects TRBV27 to TRBJ1-1, with D maybe TRBD1 (6 bases). Per germline, CDR1 MNHEY and CDR2 SMNVEV (reference sequence). The V end was cut by 6 bases, the J end by 0 bases, with 20 bases between. CDR3 length equals 17 residues. The CDR3 nucleotides are TGTGCCAGCAGACCTAAATGGGGGCCAAAAATGAACACTGAAGCTTTCTTT. It is translated as CASRPKWGPKMNTEAFF.

The rearrangement uses TRBV27 and TRBJ2-7, with D maybe TRBD1 (6 bases). Germline CDR1 MNHEY, CDR2 SMNVEV (reference sequence). CDR3 length: 11 amino acids. V lost 5 bases to trimming and J lost 9 bases, with 11 bases between them. CDR3 coding DNA: TGTGCCAGCAGTGGGAGAGGGGGGCAGTACTTC. Its protein product is CASSGRGGQYF.

This sequence joins TRBV10-3 and TRBJ1-2; D gene ambiguous. CDR3 size: 11 residues. Per germline, CDR1 ENHRY and CDR2 SYGVKD. The V end was cut by 6 bases, the J end by 2 bases, with 4 bases between. The CDR3 nucleotides read TGTGCCATCAGGGACAACTATGGCTACACCTTC. Translated: CAIRDNYGYTF.

V is TRBV7-8 and J is TRBJ2-1; a possible D gene is TRBD1 (7 bases). Looked up from germline, CDR1 is SGHVS and CDR2 is FQNEAQ. V lost 2 bases and J lost 4, with 21 bases in between. CDR3 length: 18 amino acids. The CDR3 spells CASSLLLTGLAFYNEQFF. CDR3 nucleotide sequence: TGTGCCAGCAGCTTACTCCTGACAGGGCTAGCGTTTTACAATGAGCAGTTCTTC.

The chain recombines TRBV6-6 with TRBJ1-2; D gene uncertain. The CDR3 consists of 11 residues. V was pared by 4 bases and J by 3 bases, with 3 bases between. The V gene's germline CDR1 is MNHNY and CDR2 SVGAGI (reference sequence). For the CDR3, the DNA is TGTGCCAGCAGTTTAGACTATGGCTACACCTTC. It yields the protein CASSLDYGYTF.

There are a few counts of this clone. The chain carries TRBV5-4 and TRBJ2-3; 9 bases match TRBD1. This CDR3 is 14 amino acids long. V dropped 3 bases and J dropped 4; count of bases not matched to a gene: 3. The germline CDR1 and CDR2 sequences are SGHNT and YYREEE (reference sequence). The CDR3 DNA reads TGTGCCAGCAGCTCGAGACAGGGGGCAGATACGCAGTATTTT. Amino acid sequence: CASSSRQGADTQYF.

The chain employs TRBV6-1 and TRBJ2-1; 8 nucleotides align to TRBD2. Trimming at V came to 5 bases and at J to 4 bases, leaving 7 bases not matched to a gene. CDR1 and CDR2 from the germline V gene are MNHNS and SASEGT. The CDR3 runs to 15 residues. CDR3 loop: CASSSSGGYYNEQFF. The CDR3 nucleotides are TGTGCCAGCAGTTCCAGCGGGGGCTATTACAATGAGCAGTTCTTC.